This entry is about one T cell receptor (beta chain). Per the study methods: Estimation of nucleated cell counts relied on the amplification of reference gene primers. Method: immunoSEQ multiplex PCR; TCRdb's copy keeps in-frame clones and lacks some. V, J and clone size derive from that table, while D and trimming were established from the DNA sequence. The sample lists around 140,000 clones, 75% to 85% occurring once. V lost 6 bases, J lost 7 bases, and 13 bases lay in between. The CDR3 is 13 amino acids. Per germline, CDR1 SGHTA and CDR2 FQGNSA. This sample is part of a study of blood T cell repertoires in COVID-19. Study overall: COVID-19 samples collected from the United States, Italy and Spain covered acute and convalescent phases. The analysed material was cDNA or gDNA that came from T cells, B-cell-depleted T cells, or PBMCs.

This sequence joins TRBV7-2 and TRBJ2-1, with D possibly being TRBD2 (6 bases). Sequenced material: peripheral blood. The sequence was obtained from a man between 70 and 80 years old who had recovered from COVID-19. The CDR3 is CASSIKRANEQFF. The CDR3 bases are TGTGCCAGCAGTATAAAGCGGGCAAATGAGCAGTTCTTC.